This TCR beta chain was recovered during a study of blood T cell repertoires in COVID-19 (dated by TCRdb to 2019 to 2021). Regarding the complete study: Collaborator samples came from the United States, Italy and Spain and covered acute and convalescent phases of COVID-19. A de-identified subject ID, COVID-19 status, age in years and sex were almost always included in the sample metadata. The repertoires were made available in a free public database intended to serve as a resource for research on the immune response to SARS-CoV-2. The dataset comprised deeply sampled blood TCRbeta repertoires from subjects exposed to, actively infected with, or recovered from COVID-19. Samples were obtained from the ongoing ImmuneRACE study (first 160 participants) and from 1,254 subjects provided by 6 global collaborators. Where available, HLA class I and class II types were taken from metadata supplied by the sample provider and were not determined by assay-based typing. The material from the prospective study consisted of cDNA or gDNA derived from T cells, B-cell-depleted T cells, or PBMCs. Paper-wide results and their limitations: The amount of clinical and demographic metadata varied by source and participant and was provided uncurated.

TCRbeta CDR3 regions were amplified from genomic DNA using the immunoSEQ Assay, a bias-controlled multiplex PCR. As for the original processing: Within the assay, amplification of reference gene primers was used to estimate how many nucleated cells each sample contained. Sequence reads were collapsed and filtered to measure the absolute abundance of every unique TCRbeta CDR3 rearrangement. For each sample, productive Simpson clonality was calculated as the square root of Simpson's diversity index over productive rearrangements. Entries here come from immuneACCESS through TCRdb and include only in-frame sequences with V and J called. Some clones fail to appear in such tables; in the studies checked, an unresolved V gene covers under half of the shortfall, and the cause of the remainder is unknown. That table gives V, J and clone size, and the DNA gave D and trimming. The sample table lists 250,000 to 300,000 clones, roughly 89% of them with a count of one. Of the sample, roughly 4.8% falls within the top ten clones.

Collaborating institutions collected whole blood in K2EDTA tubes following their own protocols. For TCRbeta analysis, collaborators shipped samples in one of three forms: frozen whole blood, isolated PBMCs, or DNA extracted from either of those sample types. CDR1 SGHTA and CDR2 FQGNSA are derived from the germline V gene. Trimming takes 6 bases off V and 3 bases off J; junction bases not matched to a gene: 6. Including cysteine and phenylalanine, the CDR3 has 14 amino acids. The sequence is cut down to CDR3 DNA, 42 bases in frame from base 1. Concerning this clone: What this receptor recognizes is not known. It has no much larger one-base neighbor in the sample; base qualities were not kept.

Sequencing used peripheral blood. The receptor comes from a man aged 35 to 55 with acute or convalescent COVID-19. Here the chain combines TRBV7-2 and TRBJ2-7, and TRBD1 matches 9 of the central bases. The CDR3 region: CASRRPGQGYEQYF. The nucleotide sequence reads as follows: TGTGCCAGCAGACGGCCGGGACAGGGCTACGAGCAGTACTTC.